One and the same sample provided the 5 T cell receptor beta chains below, sequenced in a study of blood T cell repertoires in COVID-19. The repertoire was sequenced with immunoSEQ multiplex PCR; TCRdb's copy has only in-frame clones and lacks some. The table shows some 460,000 clones, with roughly 87% occurring only once. Specimen: PBMCs or T cells enriched from blood (not recorded which). These receptors all come from a woman under 30 with acute COVID-19.

The chain combines TRBV2 with TRBJ1-6, with no clear D. The CDR3 totals 13 residues. Trimming cost V 8 bases and J 8 bases, with 13 bases left between them. Per germline, CDR1 SNHLY and CDR2 FYNNEI. CDR3 in amino acids: CASGLGIDSPLHF. The DNA for the CDR3 is TGTGCCAGCGGGCTCGGAATTGATTCACCCCTCCACTTT.

CDR3: CASSRGGSGNTIYF. The CDR3 nucleotides read TGTGCCAGCAGCAGGGGGGGTTCTGGAAACACCATATATTTT. V and J are TRBV7-2 and TRBJ1-3; tentative D call: TRBD1 (6 bases). In germline, CDR1 is SGHTA, CDR2 FQGNSA. CDR3 length equals 14 residues. V gave up 5 bases and J gave up 1 base, with 9 bases separating them. Full variable domain (missing parts from reference TRBV7-2 and TRBJ1-3): GAGVSQSPSNKVTEKGKDVELRCDPISGHTALYWYRQSLGQGLEFLIYFQGNSAPDKSGLPSDRFSAERTGGSVSTLTIQRTQQEDSAVYLCASSRGGSGNTIYFGEGSWLTVV.

The rearrangement uses TRBV7-2 and TRBJ2-5; a possible D gene is TRBD1 (8 bases). This CDR3 is 16 amino acids long. Trimming left V 5 bases short and J 5 bases short, with 21 bases between. Germline lookup yields CDR1 SGHTA and CDR2 FQGNSA. The chain's CDR3 is CASSPRGDRSPETQYF. The CDR3 DNA reads as TGTGCCAGCAGCCCACGGGGGGACAGGTCACCGGAGACCCAGTACTTC.

V and J are TRBV28 and TRBJ2-1, with 12 bases lining up with TRBD2. V shed 6 bases, J shed 10 bases, and the junction held 10 bases outside the gene matches. CDR3 length: 15 residues. Germline values: CDR1 MDHEN, CDR2 SYDVKM. The CDR3 region has the DNA TGTGCCAGCAGCCGGCGACTAGCGGGAGCTGAAGAGCAGTTCTTC. It codes for CASSRRLAGAEEQFF.

The chain couples TRBV7-8 to TRBJ1-6; 9 positions agree with TRBD1. This CDR3 has 16 residues. Germline V gene sequence: CDR1 SGHVS, CDR2 FQNEAQ. V dropped 1 base and J dropped 8; count of bases not matched to a gene: 6. The CDR3 region has the DNA TGTGCCAGCAGCTTAGGAGGGACAGGGAGTGATTCACCCCTCCACTTT. It specifies CASSLGGTGSDSPLHF.